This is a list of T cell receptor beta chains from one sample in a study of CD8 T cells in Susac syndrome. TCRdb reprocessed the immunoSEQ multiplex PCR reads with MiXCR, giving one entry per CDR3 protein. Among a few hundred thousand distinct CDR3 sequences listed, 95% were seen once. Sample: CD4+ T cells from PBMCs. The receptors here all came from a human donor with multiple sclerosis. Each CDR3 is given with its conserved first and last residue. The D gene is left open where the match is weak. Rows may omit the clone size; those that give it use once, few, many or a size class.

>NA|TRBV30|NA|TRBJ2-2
CACGSFGEAFF
TGTGCCTGCGGCTCTTTTGGGGAGGCGTTTTTT
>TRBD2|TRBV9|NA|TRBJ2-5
CASSVSGRWGQETQYF
TGTGCCAGCAGCGTAAGCGGGAGATGGGGTCAAGAGACCCAGTACTTC
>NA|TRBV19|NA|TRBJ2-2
CASSIDPGTGELFF
TGTGCCAGTAGTATAGATCCGGGGACCGGGGAGCTGTTTTTT
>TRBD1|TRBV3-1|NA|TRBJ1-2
CASRPTGVYGYTF
TGTGCCAGCAGGCCTACAGGGGTCTATGGCTACACCTTC
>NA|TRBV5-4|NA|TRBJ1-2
CASSFQRGQYGYTF
TGTGCCAGCAGCTTCCAGCGCGGACAGTATGGCTACACCTTC
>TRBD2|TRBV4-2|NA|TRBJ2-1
CASSHRGLAGGILRANEQFF
TGTGCCAGCAGCCACCGCGGACTAGCGGGGGGCATCCTACGGGCCAATGAGCAGTTCTTC
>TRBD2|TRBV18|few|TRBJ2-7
CASSPTSGTYEQYF
TGTGCCAGCTCACCCACTAGCGGGACCTACGAGCAGTACTTC
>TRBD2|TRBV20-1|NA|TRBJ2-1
CKRYPSGGAHGSF
TGCAAGCGATACCCTAGCGGGGGGGCGCATGGGAGCTTC
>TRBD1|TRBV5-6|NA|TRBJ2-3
CASSPDTGGTDTQYF
TGTGCCAGCAGCCCCGATACAGGGGGCACAGATACGCAGTATTTT
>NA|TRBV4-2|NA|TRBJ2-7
CASSQGVGGEEQYF
TGTGCCAGCAGCCAAGGCGTAGGAGGAGAGGAGCAGTACTTC
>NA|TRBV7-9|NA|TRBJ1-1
CASSLEWLNTEAFF
TGTGCCAGCAGCTTGGAATGGTTGAACACTGAAGCTTTCTTT
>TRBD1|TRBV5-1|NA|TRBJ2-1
CASSLLPGQGFQFF
TGCGCCAGCAGCTTGTTACCGGGACAGGGGTTTCAGTTCTTC
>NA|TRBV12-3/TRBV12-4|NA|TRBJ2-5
CASSLGGGRETQYF
TGTGCCAGCAGTTTAGGTGGGGGCAGGGAGACCCAGTACTTC
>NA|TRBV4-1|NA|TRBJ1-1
CASSLLPRGRAYTEAFF
TGCGCCAGCAGCCTCCTCCCTCGGGGCCGAGCATACACTGAAGCTTTCTTT
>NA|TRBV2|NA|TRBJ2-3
CASSENVGATDTQYF
TGTGCCAGCAGTGAGAACGTCGGGGCGACAGATACGCAGTATTTT
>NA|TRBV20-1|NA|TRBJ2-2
CSARAPELGTGELFF
TGCAGTGCTAGAGCGCCAGAGTTGGGCACCGGGGAGCTGTTTTTT
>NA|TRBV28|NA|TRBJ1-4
CASSFIGSLNEKLFF
TGTGCCAGCAGTTTCATAGGCAGCCTTAATGAAAAACTGTTTTTT
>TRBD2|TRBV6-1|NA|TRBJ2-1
CASSPPGGRSHNEQFF
TGTGCCAGCAGCCCACCGGGGGGGCGATCCCACAATGAGCAGTTCTTC
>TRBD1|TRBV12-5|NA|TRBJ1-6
CASGLVGGLSPLHF
TGTGCTAGTGGTTTGGTAGGGGGCCTTTCACCCCTCCACTTT
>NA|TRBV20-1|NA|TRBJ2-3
CSASRGLDTQYF
TGCAGTGCTAGTCGGGGATTAGATACGCAGTATTTT
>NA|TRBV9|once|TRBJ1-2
CASAGRGVYDGYTF
TGTGCCAGCGCTGGGAGGGGCGTGTATGATGGCTACACCTTC
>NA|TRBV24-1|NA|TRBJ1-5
CATPGHINQPQHF
TGTGCCACCCCCGGACACATCAATCAGCCCCAGCATTTT
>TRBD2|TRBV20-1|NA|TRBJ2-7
CSARALAGEQYF
TGCAGTGCTAGAGCACTAGCGGGGGAGCAGTACTTC
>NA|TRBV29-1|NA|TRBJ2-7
CSVGGDPYEQYF
TGCAGCGTTGGGGGGGATCCCTACGAGCAGTACTTC
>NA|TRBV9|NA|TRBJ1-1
CASSVAGGNTEAFF
TGTGCCAGCAGCGTAGCCGGGGGGAACACTGAAGCTTTCTTT
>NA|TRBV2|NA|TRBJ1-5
CASSELWDGPQHF
TGTGCCAGCAGTGAGCTATGGGACGGTCCCCAGCATTTT
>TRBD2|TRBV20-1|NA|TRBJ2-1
CSASREGGRNNEQFF
TGCAGTGCTAGCCGGGAGGGAGGACGTAACAATGAGCAGTTCTTC
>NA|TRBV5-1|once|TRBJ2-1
CASSLGRSSYNEQFF
TGCGCCAGCAGCTTGGGGCGGAGCTCCTACAATGAGCAGTTCTTC
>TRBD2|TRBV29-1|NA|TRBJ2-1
CSVDAGAGNEQFF
TGCAGCGTTGATGCGGGAGCTGGCAATGAGCAGTTCTTC
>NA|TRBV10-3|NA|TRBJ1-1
CAISESALRTEAFF
TGTGCCATCAGTGAGTCAGCCCTTCGGACTGAAGCTTTCTTT